This TCR beta chain appears in the sequencing data of a study of blood T cell repertoires in COVID-19. Study-level information: PBMCs, B-cell-depleted T cells, or T cells were the source of the cDNA or gDNA that made up the material.

Assay used: immunoSEQ multiplex PCR; TCRdb lists only in-frame clones, some missing. The table lists around 70,000 clones, 83% of them singletons. This CDR3 has 18 residues. V lost 1 base and J 6 bases, leaving 24 bases between the germline ends. The germline gives CDR1 SGHTA, CDR2 FQGNSA. This receptor was identified in an elderly man with acute or convalescent COVID-19. Sequenced input: peripheral blood. The rearrangement joins TRBV7-2 to TRBJ2-5, with a tentative D call TRBD1 (7 bases). The CDR3 reads CASSLVRSGSGGSKTQYF. The CDR3 coding sequence is TGTGCCAGCAGCTTAGTGCGGTCGGGGTCAGGGGGGTCAAAGACCCAGTACTTC.